The sequence of this T cell receptor beta chain was determined in a study of monozygotic twins with inflammatory bowel disease. With respect to this clonotype: What it recognizes is unknown.

TCRdb reprocessed the 5' RACE reads and stores each CDR3 protein as one record, lacking DNA. The table lists approximately 390,000 distinct CDR3 sequences. This CDR3 has 14 residues. The germline gives CDR1 MNHEY, CDR2 SMNVEV (reference sequence). Blood was drawn once per donor, and each sample measured around 2.6 ml. T cells were not sorted, and total RNA was isolated straight from whole blood. Overall study results and limits: Comparison of concordant versus discordant twins revealed no difference in repertoire similarity, possibly due to limited power. Those with IBD had lower TCRbeta diversity (inverse Simpson) than their healthy co-twins did.

This chain connects TRBV27 to TRBJ2-2; the TRBD1 assignment by TCRdb is unverifiable without DNA. Material for sequencing was blood. The TCR originated in a human donor with ulcerative colitis or Crohn's disease, or a healthy co-twin of an affected twin (not recorded which). CDR3 region: CASSLDRAAGELFF.